This T cell receptor beta chain was sequenced for a study of cytomegalovirus exposure and HLA in healthy donors (dated by TCRdb to about 2017). Regarding the study in general: An earlier analysis of under 600 of the donors reported 250 to 350 Gb of sequence data and more than 90 million unique TCR beta sequences from roughly 180 million T cells. An early release that covered about 600 HLA-typed donors contained about 300 gigabases of sequencing data and about 84 million unique TCR sequences. Of the roughly 400 genotyped donors, around 81% fell in the genetic ancestry cluster associated with self-reported Caucasian donors. The study aimed to test whether signatures of past pathogen exposure could be identified by cataloging public T cell receptors. The T cell repertoires of some 670 subjects were profiled by immunosequencing and related to cytomegalovirus serostatus. In addition to the first cohort of roughly 670 subjects, a separate validation cohort of under 150 different subjects was used. The study combined high-throughput TCR immunosequencing, statistical association of individual TCRs with disease status, and machine learning to predict cytomegalovirus infection status. In a later analysis, previously published TCR beta repertoires from roughly 710 donors were re-analyzed and high-resolution HLA genotyping was added so that TCR occurrence patterns could be studied. In the later analysis, no new phenotypic data were used to find candidate immune exposures; instead, reliance was placed on TCR beta sequences and their occurrence across donors. In an earlier analysis of roughly 580 of the donors, high-throughput TCR beta sequencing was used to judge whether each TCR beta V gene segment behaved as functional or pseudogenic. Donor age, sex, ethnicity and CMV serostatus were collected together with the repertoire data. A later genetic analysis took genome-wide SNP genotypes for about three fifths of the 666 donors and used that subset as a discovery cohort. Every repertoire in the discovery cohort had been generated on one and the same sequencing platform. Both class I and class II loci were covered by HLA typing, at four-digit resolution. Typing coverage varied by locus: roughly 620-630 donors for A, B, C, DRB1 and DQB1; under 550 for DQA1; nearly 610 for DPA1; approximately 490 for DPB1. Four or five DR-DQ haplotypes were handled as single units for association and clustering, since linkage in the cohort was strong. Across 398 genotyped donors of the cohort, an average of about 240,000 unique TCR beta nucleotide sequences per donor were sequenced, and about a sixth of those sequences were non-productive.

The cohort was made up of 666 healthy bone marrow donors. At the time of sampling, all cohort members were nominally healthy, though unrecorded immune exposures were likely present. The donor was CMV seronegative and was included in the group of several hundred seronegative cohort members. A peripheral blood sample was collected from each donor, and TCR beta sequencing was performed on peripheral blood mononuclear cells. The Qiagen DNeasy Blood Extraction Kit was used to extract genomic DNA from the blood cell samples. In regard to this clone: No cognate antigen has been identified for it. Per-base qualities were not stored, and no clone one base away is much larger.

Libraries were made using the immunoSEQ multiplex PCR assay. For the multiplex PCR, a mixture combining 60 forward primers for TCR Vbeta segments and 13 reverse primers for TCR Jbeta segments was used. The CDR3 region of rearranged TCR beta genes was amplified from genomic DNA with a multiplex PCR assay. Amplified TCR beta libraries were sequenced as 87-base-pair reads on the Illumina HiSeq System. The published analysis was carried out like this. A later analysis tallied around 87 million unique TCR beta chains across the 610 or so repertoires, and some 10 million of those chains were shared by two or more donors. Raw reads were error-corrected and collapsed into unique sequences with a nearest-neighbor algorithm that merged closely related sequences to remove PCR and sequencing errors. CDR3 sequences were aligned to IMGT reference sequences to assign V, D and J gene segments. For a sequence to be retained, a match of at least six nucleotides to both a V gene segment and a J gene segment was required. A rearrangement was called productive if the CDR3 had no stop codons and remained in frame with V and J, and every other rearrangement was called non-productive. CDR3 was defined according to IMGT convention as the region running from the second conserved V-encoded cysteine to the conserved J-encoded phenylalanine. The earlier analysis of 587 of the donors excluded sequences that lacked an unambiguous match to a single V gene segment. In an earlier analysis of 450 to 750 of the donors, a V segment was called functional when productive rearrangements were above 56.7%, and segregating when the standard deviation between donors exceeded 5%. To diagnose cytomegalovirus status from the catalog of TCR beta chain sequences, a statistical classification framework was built. In a later analysis, TCR nucleotide sequences were compared against IMGT/GENE-DB human TR gene sequences so that V and J genes could be assigned. In a later analysis, CDR3 sequences and most-parsimonious VDJ recombination scenarios were assigned using the TCRdist pipeline. In a later analysis, every TCR beta chain was defined by the combination of its CDR3 amino acid sequence and its V-gene family, and reads without a unique V-gene family were dropped. As a way to deal with suspected cross-contamination and a sequencing artifact, a later analysis dropped 640 or so nucleotide sequences that were highly shared and had low generation probability. In a later analysis, a clonal expansion index was calculated for each public chain from normalized within-repertoire ranks of inferred template counts. A later analysis computed generation probabilities with a VDJ recombination model fitted to out-of-frame rearrangements, and checked the results against IGoR. A later analysis scored TCR-TCR, TCR-HLA and TCR-CMV co-occurrence with hypergeometric tests, applying a repertoire-size bias correction to TCR pairs. In a later analysis, false discovery rates were estimated by permuting HLA or CMV assignments 20 times. In a later analysis, co-occurring TCRs were grouped with DBSCAN, and TCRdist sequence similarity was added when clustering was performed within HLA-allele-positive subsets. Repertoires with fewer than 30,000 or more than 120,000 public chains were left out of co-occurrence clustering, as were a handful of repertoires with anomalous nucleotide sharing. TCRdb holds this immuneACCESS table with in-frame rearrangements only. Some clones are missing; in checked studies, unresolved V genes explain under half, and the rest has no known cause. Clonal size and the V and J genes are those of that table, whereas D and trimming came from the DNA. Within this sample are 55,000 to 80,000 clones, with approximately 82% of them counted one time only. Of the sample, 1.5% to 2% falls within the top ten clones.

From the cysteine through the phenylalanine, the CDR3 covers 16 amino acids. The kept DNA is CDR3 alone, 48 bases in frame from the first base. For CDR1 and CDR2, the germline V gene (reference sequence) lists LNHDA and SQIVND. Between the V and J ends, shortened by 5 bases and 3 bases respectively, the junction contains 17 bases. The research as a whole found: Immune exposure information for the cohort was limited to CMV serostatus. In this cohort, only TCR beta chains were sequenced, and detectable features were limited by the absence of alpha or paired-chain data. When HLA alleles, especially DR and DQ, strongly co-occurred, TCR associations were difficult to assign to individual alleles. Because counts were too low, seventeen rarely observed V segments, including chromosome 9 orphons, were left out of the earlier analysis of 500 to 650 of the donors. In vitro tests confirmed that three of the cytomegalovirus-associated TCR beta chains recognize cytomegalovirus antigens. A later genetic analysis reported fewer N-insertions in productive TCRs among donors in an Asian-associated ancestry cluster than the roughly 700-donor mean. Linkage disequilibrium might explain the correlated functional status among segregating V segments, but an unknown experimental factor could not be ruled out. Some IMGT-functional V segments, including TRBV6-2 and TRBV6-3, could not be distinguished by the 87-base-pair reads and were therefore excluded. A later analysis reported that several top co-occurrence clusters appeared linked to parvovirus B19, influenza, CMV and Epstein-Barr virus. Specific HLA alleles were associated with 15,000 to 20,000 TCR beta sequences at a false discovery rate of 0.05 in a later analysis. It was suggested by the authors that the approach could potentially be generalized to other disease states and immunological phenotypes. Cytomegalovirus status was reported to be diagnosed by the classifier with high specificity and sensitivity in both the original and validation cohorts. While some public TCRs were present in many individuals, most TCR sequences turned up only very rarely across donors. A total of 150 or so TCR beta chains were listed by the study as associated with cytomegalovirus. A further reported finding was that TCR beta sequences accurately predicted the HLA-A and HLA-B alleles for most subjects in the first cohort. Most CMV-associated TCR beta chains appeared to be HLA-restricted in a later analysis, and the HLA associations seemed to be driven largely by CMV exposure. In a later analysis, HLA-associated TCR beta chains were found to be more clonally expanded and to have lower generation probabilities than equally common non-associated chains. An association between a missense DCLRE1C variant and V-gene and J-gene trimming of TCR beta chains was found in a later genetic analysis and replicated in an independent cohort. Sequencing depth was assumed to be roughly uniform across donors in the presence/absence analyses, though that assumption may not hold. HLA typing was unavailable for some donors at each locus, so association tests used only the typed subset. According to a later analysis, TCR association rates differed among HLA loci, with DRB1 alleles showing the most associated TCRs and HLA-C alleles showing the fewest. A cluster of highly shared sequence variants was judged likely to represent a technical artifact of the sequencing pipeline. In an earlier analysis of 450 to 750 of the donors, most TCR beta V segments appeared in productive rearrangements about 87% or about 30% of the time, broadly matching IMGT annotations.

This clonotype was sampled from a man younger than 35 in good health and CMV-seronegative. What was sequenced was PBMCs. The chain couples TRBV19 to TRBJ1-5; the best D guess is TRBD1, with 6 bases matching. CDR3 reads: CASSPSRGGLNQPQHF. In nucleotide form, the sequence is TGTGCCAGTAGTCCCTCTAGAGGGGGTCTCAATCAGCCCCAGCATTTT. With the rest looked up from the reference TRBV19 and TRBJ1-5 genes rather than sequenced, the full variable domain is DGGITQSPKYLFRKEGQNVTLSCEQNLNHDAMYWYRQDPGQGLRLIYYSQIVNDFQKGDIAEGYSVSREKKESFPLTVTSAQKNPTAFYLCASSPSRGGLNQPQHFGDGTRLSIL.